The 20 T cell receptor beta chains presented below share a single source sample, sequenced in a study of cytotoxic CD8 clonotypes in ibrutinib-treated CLL. The data were produced by immunoSEQ multiplex PCR, yet TCRdb's version contains in-frame clones alone and is incomplete. The sample includes more than 45,000 clones, less than 90% seen only once; the top ten take roughly 20%. The sample here was PBMCs, taken after 24 months of ibrutinib treatment. These receptors came from a human donor with chronic lymphocytic leukemia.

The rearrangement links TRBV5-4 to TRBJ2-2, with TRBD1 as a possible D gene (5 bases). Trimming left V 4 bases short and J 1 base short, with 11 bases between. The CDR3 is made up of 15 amino acids. Germline loops: CDR1 SGHNT, CDR2 YYREEE (reference sequence). CDR3 sequence: CASSRDSWNTGELFF. In DNA form, the CDR3 reads TGTGCCAGCAGCCGCGACAGTTGGAACACCGGGGAGCTGTTTTTT.

The chain carries TRBV7-9 and TRBJ2-1, with 10 bases that match TRBD2. The V gene end was trimmed by 5 bases and the J gene end by 0 bases; junction bases not matched to a gene: 10. This CDR3 is 18 amino acids long. Germline CDR1 SEHNR, CDR2 FQNEAQ (reference sequence). The CDR3 reads CASSAQGSGRRSYNEQFF. The CDR3 DNA is TGTGCCAGCAGCGCTCAGGGTAGCGGGAGGCGCTCCTACAATGAGCAGTTCTTC.

This sequence joins TRBV6-1 and TRBJ1-2; D is ambiguous. CDR3 size: 12 residues. V lost 3 bases to trimming and J lost 4 bases, with 6 bases between them. From germline, CDR1 is MNHNS and CDR2 SASEGT. The CDR3 DNA reads TGTGCCAGCAGTGACCCGGGCTATGGCTACACCTTC. This translates into CASSDPGYGYTF.

The chain recombines TRBV4-3 with TRBJ2-1; D might be TRBD1 or TRBD2, each matching 5 bases. The CDR3 covers 16 residues. In germline, CDR1 is LGHNA, CDR2 YSLEER. Trimming stripped 0 bases from V and 8 bases from J, with 17 bases between. The CDR3 sequence: CASSQDNTDRGYEQFF. In nucleotides, the CDR3 is TGCGCCAGCAGCCAAGATAATACCGACCGGGGCTATGAGCAGTTCTTC.

The V and J genes are TRBV4-2 and TRBJ1-2; D remains unclear. Germline lookup yields CDR1 LGHNA and CDR2 YNFKEQ. CDR3 size: 17 residues. Between the trimmed V and J ends, which lost 4 bases and 4 bases, there was a span of 22 bases. The CDR3 spells CASSPPTKLRSSYGYTF. The CDR3 DNA reads TGTGCCAGCAGCCCCCCGACGAAACTCAGGTCGTCCTATGGCTACACCTTC.

This clone was detected only once. The CDR3: CASSYSPGTFYGYTF. CDR3 sequence (DNA): TGTGCCAGCAGTTACTCCCCCGGGACCTTCTATGGCTACACCTTC. The chain carries TRBV6-5 and TRBJ1-2; the D gene is possibly TRBD1 (5 bases). This CDR3 is built from 15 residues. Germline V CDR1 and CDR2: MNHEY, SVGAGI. Trimming stripped 0 bases from V and 4 bases from J, with 12 bases between.

The sample holds one count of this clone. The V gene is TRBV10-3, the J gene TRBJ2-1, with 8 bases aligning to TRBD2. Germline V gene lookup returns CDR1 ENHRY and CDR2 SYGVKD. This CDR3 contains 16 residues. V trimming: 4 bases; J trimming: 0 bases; junction bases outside the gene matches: 5. In DNA, the CDR3 is TGTGCCATCAGTGCTGGGACTAGTAGCTCCTACAATGAGCAGTTCTTC. Amino acid sequence: CAISAGTSSSYNEQFF.

The chain links TRBV9 to TRBJ2-7, with TRBD2 matching 7 bases. From germline, CDR1 is SGDLS and CDR2 YYNGEE. CDR3 length: 14 amino acids. With V trimmed by 0 bases and J by 2 bases, 2 bases remained unmatched. The CDR3 DNA reads as TGTGCCAGCAGCGTAGGCGGGAGTGCCTACGAGCAGTACTTC. It specifies CASSVGGSAYEQYF.

The genes are TRBV9 and TRBJ2-1; tentatively, D is TRBD2 (6 bases). The CDR3 consists of 16 residues. The germline gives CDR1 SGDLS, CDR2 YYNGEE. The V and J ends lost 3 bases and 6 bases respectively, with 19 bases between them. CDR3 sequence reads: CASSERGGGVGNEQFF. CDR3 DNA: TGTGCCAGCAGCGAGAGGGGAGGTGGGGTAGGCAATGAGCAGTTCTTC.

The chain uses TRBV6-5 and TRBJ2-5; D not resolved. Germline V gene data show CDR1 as MNHEY and CDR2 as SVGAGI. V lost 7 bases and J lost 4, with 13 bases in between. This CDR3 has 13 residues. The CDR3 protein is CASKSPSRETQYF. The CDR3 DNA follows: TGTGCCAGCAAATCCCCCAGTAGAGAGACCCAGTACTTC.

V gene TRBV6-4 combines with J gene TRBJ1-1; D remains unclear. CDR1 is MRHNA, CDR2 SNTAGT, per germline. V lost 0 bases and J lost 1, with 6 bases in between. The CDR3 is 14 residues long. The CDR3 region has the DNA TGTGCCAGCAGTGACTCCCCGGGGAACACTGAAGCTTTCTTT. Its protein is CASSDSPGNTEAFF.

This clone came up a few times. The same CDR3 can be traced to other DNA sequences in this sample. The gene calls are TRBV6-6 and TRBJ1-1; D gene unclear. Germline CDR1 is MNHNY and CDR2 is SVGAGI (reference sequence). CDR3 length: 12 residues. Between the trimmed V and J ends, which lost 0 bases and 5 bases, there was a span of 4 bases. CDR3 sequence reads: CASSYSVTEAFF. CDR3 sequence (DNA): TGTGCCAGCAGTTACTCGGTTACTGAAGCTTTCTTT.

This rearrangement joins TRBV7-2 to TRBJ2-1; TRBD2 aligns across 7 bases. CDR3 length equals 15 residues. Germline loops: CDR1 SGHTA, CDR2 FQGNSA. Losses at the gene ends were 5 bases for V and 0 bases for J; bases not matched to a gene: 4. The CDR3 DNA is TGTGCCAGCAGCCGCGGGGGAAGCTCCTACAATGAGCAGTTCTTC. Encoded protein: CASSRGGSSYNEQFF.

This clone was counted once. V and J are TRBV6-1 and TRBJ2-2; D gene unclear. V was cut by 2 bases and J by 0 bases, with 4 bases left in between. Germline V CDR1 and CDR2: MNHNS, SASEGT. The CDR3 loop spans 14 amino acids. The CDR3 DNA reads TGTGCCAGCAGTGAACATGCGAACACCGGGGAGCTGTTTTTT. Protein product: CASSEHANTGELFF.

The chain joins TRBV4-3 to TRBJ1-2; 7 nucleotides line up with TRBD1. Germline V gene lookup returns CDR1 LGHNA and CDR2 YSLEER. This CDR3 is 13 amino acids long. Trimming at V came to 4 bases and at J to 6 bases, leaving 5 bases not matched to a gene. This chain's CDR3 is CASSRQGTNGYTF. The CDR3 DNA follows: TGCGCCAGCAGCCGACAGGGAACAAATGGCTACACCTTC.

The V gene is TRBV6-5, the J gene TRBJ1-1; D not certain. CDR1 and CDR2 from the germline V gene are MNHEY and SVGAGI. CDR3 length equals 14 residues. Trimming removed 0 bases from V and 0 bases from J, with 5 bases in between. CDR3: CASSYSQMNTEAFF. CDR3 DNA sequence: TGTGCCAGCAGTTACTCCCAGATGAACACTGAAGCTTTCTTT.

The CDR3 is CASSFGLGDGYTF. The CDR3 DNA sequence: TGTGCCAGCAGCTTCGGGTTAGGAGATGGCTACACCTTC. This chain joins TRBV5-4 and TRBJ1-2; D is unresolved. V dropped 2 bases and J dropped 6 bases, with 11 bases sitting between them. The V gene's germline CDR1 is SGHNT and CDR2 YYREEE (reference sequence). The CDR3 length is 13 residues. The variable domain in full, with the rest retrieved from reference TRBV5-4 and TRBJ1-2, is ETGVTQSPTHLIKTRGQQVTLRCSSQSGHNTVSWYQQALGQGPQFIFQYYREEENGRGNFPPRFSGLQFPNYSSELNVNALELDDSALYLCASSFGLGDGYTFGSGTRLTVV.

The rearrangement uses TRBV21-1 and TRBJ2-4. TRBV21-1 is listed as a pseudogene. The CDR3 runs 13 residues. The CDR3 sequence: CASTQRVRNIQYF. DNA of the CDR3: TGTGCCAGCACCCAAAGGGTGAGAAACATTCAGTACTTC.

J is TRBJ1-5 and V is TRBV7-9; 9 bases map to TRBD1. The CDR3 totals 16 residues. CDR1 and CDR2 (germline): SEHNR, FQNEAQ (reference sequence). The junction had 10 bases not matched to a gene; V was cut back by 4 bases and J by 6 bases. The CDR3 DNA is TGTGCCAGCAGCTCAACTAGGACAGGGGAGGGTCAGCCCCAGCATTTT. Protein sequence: CASSSTRTGEGQPQHF.

The chain is built from TRBV18 and TRBJ2-7; D tentatively fits TRBD1 or TRBD2 (5 bases each). The CDR3 is 15 residues long. Trimming took 3 bases from V and 5 from J, leaving 17 bases between them. CDR1 KGHSH and CDR2 LQKENI come from the germline V gene. CDR3 sequence (DNA): TGTGCCAGCTCACCCCAGGGACGATCGACCCACGAGCAGTACTTC. Translation: CASSPQGRSTHEQYF.